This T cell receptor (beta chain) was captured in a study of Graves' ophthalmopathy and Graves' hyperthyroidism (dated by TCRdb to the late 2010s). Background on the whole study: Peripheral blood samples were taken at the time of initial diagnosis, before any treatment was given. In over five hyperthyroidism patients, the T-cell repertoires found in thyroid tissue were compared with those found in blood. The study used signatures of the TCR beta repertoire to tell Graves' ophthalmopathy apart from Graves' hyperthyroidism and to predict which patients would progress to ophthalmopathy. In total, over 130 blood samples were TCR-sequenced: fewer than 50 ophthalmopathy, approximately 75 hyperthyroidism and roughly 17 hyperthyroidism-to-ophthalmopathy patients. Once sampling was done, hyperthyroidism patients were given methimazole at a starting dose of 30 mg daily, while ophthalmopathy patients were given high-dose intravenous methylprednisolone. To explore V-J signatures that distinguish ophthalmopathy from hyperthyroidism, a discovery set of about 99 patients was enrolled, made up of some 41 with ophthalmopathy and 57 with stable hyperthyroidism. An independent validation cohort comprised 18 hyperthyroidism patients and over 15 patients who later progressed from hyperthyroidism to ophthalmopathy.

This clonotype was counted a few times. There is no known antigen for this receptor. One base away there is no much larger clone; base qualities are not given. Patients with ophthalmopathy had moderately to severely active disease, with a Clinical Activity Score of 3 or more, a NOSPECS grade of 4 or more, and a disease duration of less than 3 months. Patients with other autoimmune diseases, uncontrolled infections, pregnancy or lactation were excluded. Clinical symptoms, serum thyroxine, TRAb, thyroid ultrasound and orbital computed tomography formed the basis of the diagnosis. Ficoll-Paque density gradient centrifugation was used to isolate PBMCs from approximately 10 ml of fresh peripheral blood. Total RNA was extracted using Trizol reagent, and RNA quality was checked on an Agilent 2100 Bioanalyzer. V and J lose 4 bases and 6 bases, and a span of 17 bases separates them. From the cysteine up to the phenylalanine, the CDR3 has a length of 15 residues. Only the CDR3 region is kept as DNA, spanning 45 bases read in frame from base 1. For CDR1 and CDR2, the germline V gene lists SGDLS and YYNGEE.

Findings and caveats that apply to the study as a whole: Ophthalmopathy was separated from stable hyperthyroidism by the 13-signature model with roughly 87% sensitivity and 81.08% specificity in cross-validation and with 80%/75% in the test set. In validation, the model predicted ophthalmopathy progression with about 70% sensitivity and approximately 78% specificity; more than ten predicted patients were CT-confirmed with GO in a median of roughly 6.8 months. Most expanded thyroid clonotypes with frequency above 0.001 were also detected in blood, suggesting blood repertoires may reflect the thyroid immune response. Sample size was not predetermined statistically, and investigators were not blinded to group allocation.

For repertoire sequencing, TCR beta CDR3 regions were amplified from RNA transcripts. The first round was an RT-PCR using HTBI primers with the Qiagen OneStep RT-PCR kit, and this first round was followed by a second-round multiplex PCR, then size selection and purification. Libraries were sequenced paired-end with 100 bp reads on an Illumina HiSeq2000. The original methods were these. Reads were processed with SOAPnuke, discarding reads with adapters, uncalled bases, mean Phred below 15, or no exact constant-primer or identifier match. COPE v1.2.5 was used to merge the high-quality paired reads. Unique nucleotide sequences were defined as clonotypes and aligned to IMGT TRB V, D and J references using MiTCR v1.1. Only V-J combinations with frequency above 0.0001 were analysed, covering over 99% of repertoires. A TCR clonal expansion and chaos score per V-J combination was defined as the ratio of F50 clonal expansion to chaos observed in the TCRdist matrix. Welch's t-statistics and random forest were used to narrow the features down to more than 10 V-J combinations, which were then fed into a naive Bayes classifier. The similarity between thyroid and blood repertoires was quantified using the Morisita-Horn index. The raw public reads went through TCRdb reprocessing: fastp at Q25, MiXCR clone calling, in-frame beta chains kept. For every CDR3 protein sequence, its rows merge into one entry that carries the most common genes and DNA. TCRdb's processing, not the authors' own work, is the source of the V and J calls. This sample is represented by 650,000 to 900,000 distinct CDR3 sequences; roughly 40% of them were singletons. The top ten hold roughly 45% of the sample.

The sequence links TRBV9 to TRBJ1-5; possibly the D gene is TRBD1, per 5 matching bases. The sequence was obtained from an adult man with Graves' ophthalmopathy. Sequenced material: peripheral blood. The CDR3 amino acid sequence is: CASSPGGPQAQPQHF. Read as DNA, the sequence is TGTGCCAGCAGCCCCGGGGGTCCCCAGGCTCAGCCCCAGCATTTT.